A selection of T cell receptor beta chains follows, all from one sample in a study of cytomegalovirus exposure and HLA in healthy donors. Produced via immunoSEQ multiplex PCR; TCRdb's table is partial and in-frame only. The repertoire consists of around 200,000 clones, with 80% occurring once and the leading ten covering 0.65%. The sample taken for sequencing was PBMCs. The receptors here all came from a boy aged 5-17 years in good health and CMV-seronegative. Both conserved end residues are part of each CDR3. Each record gives: CDR3 length, V gene, J gene, D gene, clone size, CDR3 DNA, CDR3 protein. The D gene is left open where the match is weak. Not every row has a clone size; where given, it reads once, few, many or a size class.

CDR3 length: 19; V gene: TRBV12-5; J gene: TRBJ1-5; D gene: TRBD1; clone size: -; CDR3 DNA: TGTGCTAGTGGTTCGAGAACCGGGACAGGGAAAAATAGCAATCAGCCCCAGCATTTT; CDR3 protein: CASGSRTGTGKNSNQPQHF
CDR3 length: 14; V gene: TRBV9; J gene: TRBJ1-2; D gene: -; clone size: -; CDR3 DNA: TGTGCCAGCAGCGAGGGCTTGTCGACGGGGGGCTACACCTTC; CDR3 protein: CASSEGLSTGGYTF
CDR3 length: 15; V gene: TRBV11-3; J gene: TRBJ2-7; D gene: TRBD2; clone size: -; CDR3 DNA: TGTGCCAGCAGCATCGTTAGCGGGAGCTCCTACGAGCAGTACTTC; CDR3 protein: CASSIVSGSSYEQYF
CDR3 length: 14; V gene: TRBV6-5; J gene: TRBJ1-6; D gene: TRBD1; clone size: -; CDR3 DNA: TGTGCCAGCAGGTGGGGACAGGGGGATTCACCCCTCCACTTT; CDR3 protein: CASRWGQGDSPLHF
CDR3 length: 13; V gene: TRBV9; J gene: TRBJ1-1; D gene: -; clone size: once; CDR3 DNA: TGTGCCAGCAGCGCCGGGACAAGAACTGAAGCTTTCTTT; CDR3 protein: CASSAGTRTEAFF
CDR3 length: 16; V gene: TRBV14; J gene: TRBJ1-1; D gene: -; clone size: -; CDR3 DNA: TGTGCCAGCAGCCATGTTCCGGGACACCCGAACACTGAAGCTTTCTTT; CDR3 protein: CASSHVPGHPNTEAFF
CDR3 length: 14; V gene: TRBV4-1; J gene: TRBJ2-7; D gene: -; clone size: -; CDR3 DNA: TGCGCCAGCAGCCAAGTGGCACGGTCGGGGGAGCAGTACTTC; CDR3 protein: CASSQVARSGEQYF
CDR3 length: 15; V gene: TRBV6-6; J gene: TRBJ2-3; D gene: -; clone size: -; CDR3 DNA: TGTGCCAGCAGTTACTCTAGAGGGAGGACAGATACGCAGTATTTT; CDR3 protein: CASSYSRGRTDTQYF
CDR3 length: 14; V gene: TRBV6-5; J gene: TRBJ1-2; D gene: -; clone size: once; CDR3 DNA: TGTGCCAGCAGTTCCTCAACACCCATCTATGGCTACACCTTC; CDR3 protein: CASSSSTPIYGYTF
CDR3 length: 16; V gene: TRBV5-1; J gene: TRBJ2-1; D gene: -; clone size: -; CDR3 DNA: TGCGCCAGCAGCCCAACTAGCGGGACAGGGTACAATGAGCAGTTCTTC; CDR3 protein: CASSPTSGTGYNEQFF
CDR3 length: 16; V gene: TRBV11-3; J gene: TRBJ2-2; D gene: -; clone size: once; CDR3 DNA: TGTGCCAGCAGCCATAGTGTGGTTTCGAACACCGGGGAGCTGTTTTTT; CDR3 protein: CASSHSVVSNTGELFF
CDR3 length: 12; V gene: TRBV9; J gene: TRBJ1-2; D gene: -; clone size: once; CDR3 DNA: TGTGCCAGCAGCGTAGCAGGCAGGGACTACACCTTC; CDR3 protein: CASSVAGRDYTF
CDR3 length: 13; V gene: TRBV5-5; J gene: TRBJ1-1; D gene: -; clone size: -; CDR3 DNA: TGTGCCAGCAGCTTGGGTCGCGTCACTGAAGCTTTCTTT; CDR3 protein: CASSLGRVTEAFF
CDR3 length: 12; V gene: TRBV7-6; J gene: TRBJ2-5; D gene: -; clone size: -; CDR3 DNA: TGTGCCAGCAGCTCGAACGGGGAGACCCAGTACTTC; CDR3 protein: CASSSNGETQYF
CDR3 length: 14; V gene: TRBV4-1; J gene: TRBJ1-1; D gene: -; clone size: -; CDR3 DNA: TGCGCCAGCAGCCAGGGGGAGAACAGGGCTGAAGCTTTCTTT; CDR3 protein: CASSQGENRAEAFF
CDR3 length: 15; V gene: TRBV27; J gene: TRBJ1-2; D gene: TRBD1; clone size: -; CDR3 DNA: TGTGCCAGCAGTGTCGGGACAGGGGAGGGCTATGGCTACACCTTC; CDR3 protein: CASSVGTGEGYGYTF
CDR3 length: 14; V gene: TRBV15; J gene: TRBJ1-2; D gene: -; clone size: -; CDR3 DNA: TGTGCCACCAGCAGAGCCTACCCGTCCTATGGCTACACCTTC; CDR3 protein: CATSRAYPSYGYTF
CDR3 length: 14; V gene: TRBV19; J gene: TRBJ2-7; D gene: TRBD1; clone size: -; CDR3 DNA: TGTGCCAGTAGTCTAGCCGGGACAGGGAACGAGCAGTACTTC; CDR3 protein: CASSLAGTGNEQYF
CDR3 length: 15; V gene: TRBV6-6; J gene: TRBJ1-2; D gene: TRBD1; clone size: -; CDR3 DNA: TGTGCCAGCAGTTGGACGACAGGGGGGTCCTATGGCTACACCTTC; CDR3 protein: CASSWTTGGSYGYTF
CDR3 length: 14; V gene: TRBV5-1; J gene: TRBJ2-3; D gene: -; clone size: -; CDR3 DNA: TGCGCCAGCAGCTTTGGCGGGGGCGAAGATACGCAGTATTTT; CDR3 protein: CASSFGGGEDTQYF
CDR3 length: 15; V gene: TRBV7-9; J gene: TRBJ1-2; D gene: -; clone size: -; CDR3 DNA: TGTGCCAGCAGCCTCTCACTGGGGCCATCCTATGGCTACACCTTC; CDR3 protein: CASSLSLGPSYGYTF
CDR3 length: 17; V gene: TRBV19; J gene: TRBJ1-1; D gene: TRBD1; clone size: -; CDR3 DNA: TGTGCCAGTAGTGATCCGGGACAGGGGTACATGAACACTGAAGCTTTCTTT; CDR3 protein: CASSDPGQGYMNTEAFF
CDR3 length: 15; V gene: TRBV5-4; J gene: TRBJ2-1; D gene: TRBD2; clone size: -; CDR3 DNA: TGTGCCAGCAGCTTCTTGGCGGGGGGGCTCGATGAGCAGTTCTTC; CDR3 protein: CASSFLAGGLDEQFF
CDR3 length: 14; V gene: TRBV10-1; J gene: TRBJ1-1; D gene: TRBD1; clone size: once; CDR3 DNA: TGCGCCAGCAGTGAGGGGGACAGGGACACTGAAGCTTTCTTT; CDR3 protein: CASSEGDRDTEAFF
CDR3 length: 14; V gene: TRBV18; J gene: TRBJ2-7; D gene: -; clone size: -; CDR3 DNA: TGTGCCAGCTCGCCCTTACAGGGCTCCTACGAGCAGTACTTC; CDR3 protein: CASSPLQGSYEQYF